Below, 27 T cell receptor beta chains from the same sample are listed, as sequenced in a study of blood T cells in healthy people across ages. For the second PCR, which ran for 7 to 11 cycles, a sample-barcoded 5' primer and a J-beta primer mix were used. MiXCR, applied by TCRdb to the 5' RACE reads, yields one record per CDR3 protein. The top ten clones hold roughly 14% of a sample with about 640,000 distinct CDR3 sequences, under 30% of them seen once. The sequencing sample was made of blood. These receptors were taken from a woman aged 80 or over in good health.

As regards this clonotype: This may stem from a read error, because a much larger clone lies one nucleotide away. This rearrangement joins TRBV2 to TRBJ1-4; D gene uncertain. With 7 bases removed from V and 6 bases from J, the gap between germline ends came to 18 bases. Germline assignment: CDR1 SNHLY and CDR2 FYNNEI. This CDR3 comprises 15 residues. The CDR3 DNA follows: TGTGCCAGCACCAGAACGGACTGGAGAGATGAAAAACTGTTTTTT. This codes for CASTRTDWRDEKLFF.

Comments on this clonotype: A much bigger clone sits one base away, suggesting this may be a read error. J is TRBJ2-7 and V is TRBV20-1; TRBD2 matches 11 bases. V dropped 2 bases and J dropped 7; count of bases not matched to a gene: 10. This CDR3 is 15 amino acids long. Germline assignment: CDR1 DFQATT and CDR2 SNEGSKA (reference sequence). Here the CDR3 reads CSARSRLAGRNEQYF. The CDR3 nucleotides read TGCAGTGCTAGAAGCCGACTAGCGGGGCGGAATGAGCAGTACTTC.

This clonotype appeared many times. J is TRBJ1-2 and V is TRBV3-1, with 9 positions matching TRBD1. Germline V gene data show CDR1 as LGHDT and CDR2 as YNNKEL (reference sequence). The CDR3 consists of 15 residues. With 5 bases clipped from V and 4 bases from J, the junction kept 8 bases outside the gene matches. The CDR3 loop reads CASSGEGQGPYGYTF. In nucleotides, the CDR3 is TGTGCCAGCAGCGGGGAGGGACAGGGCCCCTATGGCTACACCTTC.

This clonotype was seen repeatedly, ten times or more. The rearrangement joins TRBV20-1 to TRBJ1-5; 12 nucleotides align to TRBD1. Germline lookup yields CDR1 DFQATT and CDR2 SNEGSKA (reference sequence). The CDR3 consists of 20 residues. Unmatched junction bases numbered 14, after V lost 0 bases and J lost 2 bases. The CDR3, as DNA: TGCAGTGCTAGAGATGCTTCCGGGACAGGGGGCAGGAGGGGCAATCAGCCCCAGCATTTT. Protein product: CSARDASGTGGRRGNQPQHF.

This clonotype was detected many times. The chain uses TRBV18 and TRBJ2-7, with 7 bases matching TRBD1. The CDR3 has 13 amino acids. Germline CDR1 is KGHSH and CDR2 is LQKENI. Trimming at V came to 5 bases and at J to 0 bases, leaving 1 base not matched to a gene. The CDR3 region has the DNA TGTGCCAGCTCAGACAGGGTCTCCTACGAGCAGTACTTC. Protein: CASSDRVSYEQYF.

This clonotype was counted many times. The chain employs TRBV6-1 and TRBJ2-7, with 12 bases aligning to TRBD2. The germline V gene encodes CDR1 MNHNS and CDR2 SASEGT. The CDR3 is made up of 15 amino acids. J gave up 2 bases and V 6 bases, and 5 bases lay outside the gene matches. The CDR3 here is CASRQTSGGTYEQYF. The CDR3 coding sequence is TGTGCCAGCAGACAAACTAGCGGGGGGACCTACGAGCAGTACTTC.

This clonotype was seen repeatedly, ten times or more. The chain has TRBV4-3 and TRBJ2-1; either TRBD1 or TRBD2 may fit D (7 bases each). Trimming took 8 bases from V and 7 from J, leaving 18 bases between them. The CDR3 is 14 residues long. Germline V gives CDR1 LGHNA, CDR2 YSLEER. The CDR3 nucleotides read TGCGCCAGCGGTCAGGGGGGGCCTAGGAATGAGCAGTTCTTC. It yields the protein CASGQGGPRNEQFF.

The chain has TRBV4-2 and TRBJ2-4; either TRBD1 or TRBD2 may fit D (5 bases each). This CDR3 has 15 residues. Trimming took 5 bases from V and 7 from J, leaving 18 bases between them. CDR1 is LGHNA and CDR2 is YNFKEQ in the germline V gene. The CDR3 is CASSLGAGALNIQYF. The CDR3 nucleotides are TGTGCCAGCAGCTTAGGGGCCGGGGCCCTCAACATTCAGTACTTC.

This sequence joins TRBV7-2 and TRBJ2-7; D not certain. The CDR3 is made up of 12 amino acids. Germline V gene lookup returns CDR1 SGHTA and CDR2 FQGNSA. V shed 1 base and J shed 11 bases, with 12 bases lying between them. CDR3 amino acids: CASSLEAFRKYF. CDR3 nucleotides: TGTGCCAGCAGCTTAGAGGCATTCAGAAAGTACTTC.

This clonotype was found many times. This chain joins TRBV6-2 or TRBV6-3 and TRBJ2-7; possible D gene TRBD2, 6 bases. Trimming took 7 bases from V and 3 from J, leaving 13 bases between them. CDR3 length equals 13 residues. CDR1 is MNHEY and CDR2 is SVGEGT in the germline V gene. This CDR3 reads CASTLEEGYEQYF. The CDR3 DNA reads as TGTGCCAGCACCCTCGAGGAGGGCTACGAGCAGTACTTC.

This clonotype was detected many times. The rearrangement joins TRBV27 to TRBJ2-7; the D gene is possibly TRBD2 (5 bases). Trimming removed 4 bases from V and 5 bases from J, with 12 bases in between. Germline-derived CDR1 and CDR2 are MNHEY and SMNVEV (reference sequence). The CDR3 is 13 amino acids. This chain's CDR3 is CASSSRGIHEQYF. DNA for the CDR3: TGTGCCAGCAGTTCCCGAGGGATCCACGAGCAGTACTTC.

This clonotype was seen a few times. V is TRBV20-1 and J is TRBJ1-4; D is unclear. V was pared by 1 base and J by 8 bases, with 5 bases between. The CDR3 is 11 amino acids. Germline lookup yields CDR1 DFQATT and CDR2 SNEGSKA (reference sequence). Written as DNA, the CDR3 is TGCAGTGCTAGAGGCGGAGAAAAACTGTTTTTT. Protein: CSARGGEKLFF.

Worth noting for this clonotype: One base away lies a much larger clone, so this may be a sequencing read error. V is TRBV7-8 and J is TRBJ1-2; TRBD1 is a possible D gene (5 bases). Germline CDR1 reads SGHVS; CDR2 reads FQNEAQ. This CDR3 is built from 13 residues. CDR3 DNA: TGTGCCAGCAACTTAGGAGGGACGGGCGGCTACACCTTC. Translated: CASNLGGTGGYTF. Based on the CDR3 plus reference TRBV7-8 and TRBJ1-2, the full variable domain is GAGVSQSPRYKVAKRGQDVALRCDPISGHVSLFWYQQALGQGPEFLTYFQNEAQLDKSGLPSDRFFAERPEGSVSTLKIQRTQQEDSAVYLCASNLGGTGGYTFGSGTRLTVV.

This clonotype was found many times. The chain joins TRBV7-9 to TRBJ1-4; D not certain. There are 15 residues in the CDR3. In germline, CDR1 is SEHNR, CDR2 FQNEAQ (reference sequence). Trimming took off 1 base at V and 8 bases at J, with 14 bases between the two ends. CDR3 amino acids: CASSLDGGIGEKLFF. For the CDR3, the DNA is TGTGCCAGCAGCTTAGATGGAGGGATCGGCGAAAAACTGTTTTTT. Together with reference TRBV7-9 and TRBJ1-4, the CDR3 gives the full variable domain: DTGVSQNPRHKITKRGQNVTFRCDPISEHNRLYWYRQTLGQGPEFLTYFQNEAQLEKSRLLSDRFSAERPKGSFSTLEIQRTEQGDSAMYLCASSLDGGIGEKLFFGSGTQLSVL.

A few counts support this clonotype. The rearrangement links TRBV5-1 to TRBJ1-4; D may be TRBD1 (5 bases). V was shortened by 4 bases and J by 5 bases, with 15 bases between the two germline ends. This CDR3 contains 15 residues. Looked up from germline, CDR1 is SGHRS and CDR2 is YFSETQ. The CDR3 coding sequence is TGCGCCAGCAGCCCGGACTGGGGGGGAAATGAAAAACTGTTTTTT. It is translated as CASSPDWGGNEKLFF.

This clonotype was seen many times. The chain employs TRBV6-2 or TRBV6-3 and TRBJ2-3, with 7 bases fitting TRBD2. CDR1 MNHEY and CDR2 SVGEGT come from the germline V gene. The CDR3 runs to 17 residues. Losses at the gene ends were 8 bases for V and 0 bases for J; bases not matched to a gene: 14. The CDR3 region has the DNA TGTGCCAGCGCTGGCGGGGCTAGCGGATATAGCACAGATACGCAGTATTTT. Its translation: CASAGGASGYSTDTQYF.

V usage is TRBV28 and J usage is TRBJ1-5; perhaps TRBD1 as D (6 bases). The CDR3 sequence is 16 residues long. The germline gives CDR1 MDHEN, CDR2 SYDVKM. Between the trimmed V and J ends, which lost 0 bases and 3 bases, there was a span of 12 bases. CDR3 sequence (DNA): TGTGCCAGCAGTTTATGGGGGGCAGGCAACAATCAGCCCCAGCATTTT. Translated: CASSLWGAGNNQPQHF.

This clonotype was seen ten or more times. CDR3 sequence reads: CAGGENTEAFF. In DNA form, the CDR3 reads TGTGCGGGGGGCGAGAACACTGAAGCTTTCTTT. V gene TRBV7-2 combines with J gene TRBJ1-1, with D maybe TRBD1 (6 bases). Germline assignment: CDR1 SGHTA and CDR2 FQGNSA. This CDR3 spans 11 amino acids.

The table lists this clonotype with a few counts. The J gene is TRBJ2-7, the V gene TRBV30, with D maybe TRBD1 (6 bases). CDR3 length equals 14 residues. With 0 bases removed from V and 5 bases from J, the gap between germline ends came to 14 bases. CDR1 and CDR2 from the germline V gene are GTSNPN and SVGIG (reference sequence). The CDR3 loop reads CAWSVLGGGDEQYF. The DNA of the CDR3 is TGTGCCTGGAGTGTACTTGGTGGGGGCGACGAGCAGTACTTC.

Regarding this clonotype: This may stem from a read error, because a much larger clone lies one nucleotide away. The V gene is TRBV6-6, the J gene TRBJ2-5; D remains ambiguous. This CDR3 comprises 15 residues. The germline V gene has CDR1 MNHNY and CDR2 SVGAGI (reference sequence). The CDR3 region has the DNA TGTGCCGGCAGAACTTCGGGTACCCGCGCAGAGACCCAGTACTTC. This translates into CAGRTSGTRAETQYF.

The table lists this clonotype with a few counts. The chain combines TRBV9 with TRBJ1-1; D possibly corresponds to TRBD1 (6 bases). Germline V gene data show CDR1 as SGDLS and CDR2 as YYNGEE. CDR3 length equals 13 residues. V lost 3 bases, J lost 2 bases, and 8 bases lay in between. Here the CDR3 DNA reads TGTGCCAGCAGCGCGGGACACAACACTGAAGCTTTCTTT. Translating gives CASSAGHNTEAFF.

This clonotype showed up just a few times. The rearrangement joins TRBV6-1 to TRBJ1-1; D unclear. Between the trimmed V and J ends, which lost 3 bases and 1 base, there was a span of 12 bases. The CDR3 is made up of 15 amino acids. Germline CDR1 reads MNHNS; CDR2 reads SASEGT. The CDR3 region has the DNA TGTGCCAGCAGTGAGATAGCGAACCCGAACACTGAAGCTTTCTTT. Amino acid sequence: CASSEIANPNTEAFF.

This clonotype has a count of ten or more. V gene TRBV7-9 combines with J gene TRBJ1-2; D not certain. This CDR3 is built from 14 residues. V shed 1 base and J shed 4 bases, with 10 bases lying between them. CDR1 and CDR2 (germline): SEHNR, FQNEAQ (reference sequence). Written as DNA, the CDR3 is TGTGCCAGCAGCTTAGTCCCGGAACTCTATGGCTACACCTTC. It codes for CASSLVPELYGYTF.

This clonotype was picked up many times. CDR3 sequence: CASRLRLRSSTDTQYF. In DNA form, the CDR3 reads TGTGCCAGCCGATTGCGTTTGAGGTCTAGCACAGATACGCAGTATTTT. V and J are TRBV5-6 and TRBJ2-3; D remains unclear. From germline, CDR1 is SGHDT and CDR2 YYEEEE. The CDR3 covers 16 residues. V shed 7 bases and J shed 0 bases, with 18 bases lying between them.

This clonotype was seen a handful of times. The chain is built from TRBV20-1 and TRBJ2-5; TRBD2 matches at 7 bases. CDR3 length: 14 amino acids. Trimming cost V 1 base and J 5 bases; bases outside gene matches: 7. Germline V lookup: CDR1 DFQATT, CDR2 SNEGSKA (reference sequence). The CDR3 spells CSARVGLEVETQYF. The CDR3 DNA sequence: TGCAGTGCTAGAGTTGGACTAGAAGTGGAGACCCAGTACTTC.

Many counts were recorded for this clonotype. This chain connects TRBV27 to TRBJ2-5; D is possibly TRBD1 (5 bases). Trimming took off 2 bases at V and 4 bases at J, with 11 bases between the two ends. This CDR3 is 14 amino acids long. Germline-derived CDR1 and CDR2 are MNHEY and SMNVEV (reference sequence). The CDR3 sequence: CASSLLNRRETQYF. The CDR3 DNA sequence: TGTGCCAGCAGTTTACTTAACAGGCGAGAGACCCAGTACTTC.

In its sample, this clonotype was seen many times. The chain carries TRBV7-9 and TRBJ2-7, with unresolved D. CDR1 and CDR2 (germline): SEHNR, FQNEAQ (reference sequence). Between the trimmed V and J ends, which lost 1 base and 0 bases, there was a span of 13 bases. The CDR3 extends over 16 amino acids. The CDR3 spells CASSLVSFSDSYEQYF. CDR3 sequence (DNA): TGTGCCAGCAGCTTAGTAAGTTTCTCCGACTCCTACGAGCAGTACTTC.